This record covers a single TCR beta chain. Original handling: Amplifying reference gene primers gave estimates of nucleated cell counts. Libraries were prepared by immunoSEQ multiplex PCR; TCRdb keeps only in-frame clonotypes and omits some of them. The V and J calls and the clone size are those of that table, but D and trimming were determined from the DNA. The sample contains 200,000 to 250,000 clones, about 87% of which appear only once. The CDR3 has 17 amino acids. Germline V gene data show CDR1 as GTSNPN and CDR2 as SVGIG (reference sequence). Trimming pared 0 bases from V and 3 bases from J, leaving 18 bases between. The data stem from a study of blood T cell repertoires in COVID-19. In the study overall: PBMCs, B-cell-depleted T cells, or T cells provided the cDNA or gDNA that made up the material.

Those who participated ranged in age from 18 to 89 years and resided in 20 to 25 US areas. Sequencing used PBMCs or T cells enriched from blood (not recorded which). V and J are TRBV30 and TRBJ2-1; a weak D match, TRBD2 (6 bases). This sequence originates from a middle-aged man who had been exposed to COVID-19. CDR3 coding DNA: TGTGCCTGGAGTGTATCCGAGTCGCGGGGAAGCTACAATGAGCAGTTCTTC. Protein: CAWSVSESRGSYNEQFF.